Shown below are 2 T cell receptor beta chains from a single sample sequenced in a study of regulatory T cells in long-lasting Graves disease. Assembly of TCR beta libraries relied on iRepertoire HTBI primers together with Arm-PCR of CDR3 regions. One entry per CDR3 protein, called by TCRdb with MiXCR from the multiplex PCR reads. The sample includes roughly 500,000 distinct CDR3 sequences, around 21% of them seen just once. Time point here: persistent/refractory GD, antithyroid drugs over 5 years with positive TRAb. After RNA was extracted from PBMCs, the TCR library was made from it. This material consisted of peripheral blood mononuclear cells (PBMCs), taken when the disease was refractory, from a patient treated with antithyroid drugs. Source of these receptors: a female donor with Graves disease.

There are many counts of this clonotype. Written as DNA, the CDR3 is TGTGCCAGCAGTTTAAGGGGGGTTAGCTATGGCTACACCTTC. Amino acid sequence: CASSLRGVSYGYTF. V gene TRBV12-3 or TRBV12-4 combines with J gene TRBJ1-2; TRBD1 might be the D (6 bases). CDR3 length: 14 amino acids. Trimming pared 2 bases from V and 4 bases from J, leaving 11 bases between.

This chain uses TRBV4-1 with TRBJ1-2, with a weak D call TRBD1 (5 bases). The CDR3 covers 15 residues. The V and J ends lost 4 bases and 4 bases respectively, with 16 bases between them. CDR1 is MGHRA and CDR2 is YSYEKL in the germline V gene. As DNA, the CDR3 is TGCGCCAGCAGCCCACGAGCAGGGATTGGCTATGGCTACACCTTC. Its translation: CASSPRAGIGYGYTF.